These 4 T cell receptor beta chains were all obtained from the same sample, sequenced in a study of T cell responses to AZD1222 COVID-19 vaccine. Here immunoSEQ multiplex PCR was the method, and the copy in TCRdb shows in-frame clones only, minus some. The data contain 95,000 to 100,000 clones, approximately 90% of them singletons. The sample was peripheral blood, taken on day 0 of AZD1222 vaccination. The receptors were gathered from an adult in good health.

The chain is built from TRBV7-3 and TRBJ2-2, with D possibly matching TRBD1 (6 bases). The V end lost 5 bases, the J end lost 0 bases, and 13 bases lay between the germline ends. Germline values: CDR1 SGHTA, CDR2 FQGTGA. CDR3 length equals 16 residues. Here the CDR3 DNA reads TGTGCCAGCAGCCACAGATCAGGGGCGAACACCGGGGAGCTGTTTTTT. This codes for CASSHRSGANTGELFF.

The chain links TRBV27 to TRBJ2-5, with 11 bases identical to TRBD2. Germline CDR1 reads MNHEY; CDR2 reads SMNVEV (reference sequence). After removal of 3 bases from V and 5 bases from J, the junction contained 11 bases not matched to a gene. The CDR3 extends over 17 amino acids. CDR3 protein: CASSLLGTSGPRETQYF. Here the CDR3 DNA reads TGTGCCAGCAGTTTGTTGGGGACTAGCGGTCCGCGGGAGACCCAGTACTTC.

V and J are TRBV19 and TRBJ1-2; D is possibly TRBD1 (5 bases). CDR3 length equals 14 residues. The V end lost 3 bases, the J end lost 4 bases, and 12 bases lay between the germline ends. CDR1 is LNHDA, CDR2 SQIVND, per germline (reference sequence). The DNA of the CDR3 is TGTGCCAGTAGTATTACCGTCGGGACCTATGGCTACACCTTC. It yields the protein CASSITVGTYGYTF.

The chain uses TRBV4-1 and TRBJ1-5; D possibly corresponds to TRBD1 (6 bases). The CDR3 loop spans 14 amino acids. Trimming shortened V by 1 base and J by 6 bases, and 10 bases separated the two germline ends. Germline loops: CDR1 MGHRA, CDR2 YSYEKL. The CDR3 spells CASSQGQGSQPQHF. CDR3 nucleotide sequence: TGCGCCAGCAGCCAAGGGCAGGGGAGTCAGCCCCAGCATTTT.